One sample yielded the 31 T cell receptor beta chains listed below, sequenced in a study of blood T cells in healthy people across ages. Together with a sample-barcoded 5' primer, a J-beta primer mix was included in a second PCR lasting about 7 to 12 cycles. Using its own MiXCR run on the 5' RACE reads, TCRdb lists one record per CDR3 protein. The sample has over 700,000 distinct CDR3 sequences, approximately 25% seen once; the top ten hold 9.4%. This sample also appeared in a second study, on T cells of mothers and their children.

The source material was blood. The receptors were sampled from a boy between 10 and 17 years old in good health.

This sequence joins TRBV29-1 and TRBJ2-1; D tentatively fits TRBD1 or TRBD2 (6 bases each). The CDR3 has 14 amino acids. Germline-derived CDR1 and CDR2 are SQVTM and ANQGSEA. CDR3 DNA: TGCAGGGCTGGTGGAGGGGGTAGTGAGAATGAGCAGTTCTTC. Protein: CRAGGGGSENEQFF.

This clonotype was found a few times. The J gene is TRBJ2-1, the V gene TRBV4-3; TRBD2 aligns across 13 bases. V shed 0 bases and J 9 bases; nucleotides not matched to a gene: 5. This CDR3 contains 16 residues. CDR1 is LGHNA, CDR2 YSLEER, per germline. CDR3 bases: TGCGCCAGCAGCCAAGATAGGGGACTAGCGGGGAGTGAGCAGTTCTTC. This sequence encodes CASSQDRGLAGSEQFF.

This clonotype came up a few times. The DNA for the CDR3 is TGTGCCAGCAGTTCCGGCCATACCACTGAAGCTTTCTTT. Translation gives CASSSGHTTEAFF. The V gene is TRBV28, the J gene TRBJ1-1; D remains unclear. The CDR3 extends over 13 amino acids. The germline CDR1 and CDR2 sequences are MDHEN and SYDVKM. Trimming shortened V by 4 bases and J by 4 bases, and 10 bases separated the two germline ends.

The chain carries TRBV18 and TRBJ1-2; D is ambiguous. V was pared by 1 base and J by 4 bases, with 7 bases between. The germline gives CDR1 KGHSH, CDR2 LQKENI. The CDR3 loop spans 13 amino acids. In nucleotides, the CDR3 is TGTGCCAGCTCACCACAGCGGAGCTATGGCTACACCTTC. Translated: CASSPQRSYGYTF.

A remark on this clonotype: The conserved phenylalanine or tryptophan is not found at the CDR3 terminus, so this likely reflects a read error. V is TRBV12-3 or TRBV12-4 and J is TRBJ2-4; D may be TRBD1 (5 bases). The V and J ends lost 5 bases and 8 bases respectively, with 16 bases between them. The length of the CDR3 is 14 residues. This chain's CDR3 is CASSPQGASDIQYL. The CDR3, as DNA: TGTGCCAGCAGTCCCCAAGGGGCATCTGACATTCAGTACCTC.

The chain has TRBV5-1 and TRBJ2-7, with TRBD1 matching over 9 bases. Germline values: CDR1 SGHRS, CDR2 YFSETQ. This CDR3 is 15 amino acids long. V shed 4 bases and J 0 bases; nucleotides not matched to a gene: 5. DNA of the CDR3: TGCGCCAGCAGCCTAACAGGGGGCAACTCCTACGAGCAGTACTTC. Translated, it gives CASSLTGGNSYEQYF. The whole variable domain, remainder taken from reference TRBV5-1 and TRBJ2-7, is KAGVTQTPRYLIKTRGQQVTLSCSPISGHRSVSWYQQTPGQGLQFLFEYFSETQRNKGNFPGRFSGRQFSNSRSEMNVSTLELGDSALYLCASSLTGGNSYEQYFGPGTRLTVT.

This clonotype was seen many times. The chain has TRBV11-2 and TRBJ2-1, with 10 positions matching TRBD2. In germline, CDR1 is SGHAT, CDR2 FQNNGV. J was trimmed by 2 bases and V by 2 bases; bases with no gene match: 0. The CDR3 is 15 residues long. CDR3: CASSLLAGAYNEQFF. The CDR3, as DNA: TGTGCCAGCAGCTTACTAGCGGGAGCCTACAATGAGCAGTTCTTC. The full variable domain, rest sourced from reference TRBV11-2 and TRBJ2-1, is EAGVAQSPRYKIIEKRQSVAFWCNPISGHATLYWYQQILGQGPKLLIQFQNNGVVDDSQLPKDRFSAERLKGVDSTLKIQPAKLEDSAVYLCASSLLAGAYNEQFFGPGTRLTVL.

The chain links TRBV20-1 to TRBJ1-3; 9 bases line up with TRBD1. The germline V gene encodes CDR1 DFQATT and CDR2 SNEGSKA (reference sequence). The J segment lost 7 bases and the V segment lost 5 bases, leaving 9 bases of the junction unmatched. This CDR3 comprises 14 residues. For the CDR3, the DNA is TGCAGTGCTGGGGACAGGGCCCAATACAACACCATATATTTT. Protein: CSAGDRAQYNTIYF.

CDR3 loop: CASSQVKGSGYEQYF. The DNA for the CDR3 is TGTGCCAGCAGCCAAGTAAAGGGCTCCGGCTACGAGCAGTACTTC. V usage is TRBV3-1 and J usage is TRBJ2-7; D is uncertain. V shed 1 base and J shed 3 bases, with 13 bases lying between them. The CDR3 length is 15 residues. Germline V CDR1 and CDR2: LGHDT, YNNKEL (reference sequence).

The chain recombines TRBV28 with TRBJ2-3; 9 bases map to TRBD2. Germline-derived CDR1 and CDR2 are MDHEN and SYDVKM. There are 15 residues in the CDR3. The trim removed 6 bases at V and 3 bases at J, leaving 7 bases unmatched. The DNA for the CDR3 is TGTGCCAGCAGCCCTTTCGCGGGAGGGACAGATACGCAGTATTTT. It translates to CASSPFAGGTDTQYF.

The chain joins TRBV20-1 to TRBJ2-7; TRBD1 agrees at 8 bases. The CDR3 spans 13 residues. After removal of 4 bases from V and 2 bases from J, the junction contained 4 bases not matched to a gene. Per germline, CDR1 DFQATT and CDR2 SNEGSKA (reference sequence). The CDR3 DNA sequence: TGCAGTGCTAAGACAGGGGTGGCCTACGAGCAGTACTTC. It is translated as CSAKTGVAYEQYF.

The chain combines TRBV6-5 with TRBJ1-1; 8 nucleotides align to TRBD1. Losses at the gene ends were 0 bases for V and 0 bases for J; bases not matched to a gene: 3. The CDR3 sequence is 16 residues long. The V gene's germline CDR1 is MNHEY and CDR2 SVGAGI. The CDR3 DNA follows: TGTGCCAGCAGTTACTCGTCAGGGGGCATGAACACTGAAGCTTTCTTT. Its protein product is CASSYSSGGMNTEAFF.

The chain employs TRBV25-1 and TRBJ1-4; the D is unclear. The CDR3 length is 12 residues. CDR1 is MGHDK and CDR2 is SYGVNS in the germline V gene. V lost 3 bases and J lost 11, with 10 bases in between. The CDR3 DNA sequence: TGTGCCAGCAGTGATCGGGGATGGAAACTGTTTTTT. Protein: CASSDRGWKLFF.

This clonotype has just a few counts. This chain connects TRBV25-1 to TRBJ2-5; 10 bases agree with TRBD1. CDR1 is MGHDK and CDR2 is SYGVNS in the germline V gene. J gave up 6 bases and V 2 bases, and 3 bases lay outside the gene matches. The CDR3 sequence is 14 residues long. The CDR3 here is CASSEMTGGKTQYF. For the CDR3, the DNA is TGTGCCAGCAGTGAAATGACAGGGGGCAAGACCCAGTACTTC.

This clonotype has more than one count but fewer than ten. The CDR3 loop is CASHDRGSGNTIYF. The DNA for the CDR3 is TGTGCCAGCCACGACAGGGGGTCTGGAAACACCATATATTTT. The chain uses TRBV13 and TRBJ1-3, with 9 bases that match TRBD1. The CDR3 extends over 14 amino acids. Trimming cost V 8 bases and J 1 base; bases outside gene matches: 3. Germline V gene data show CDR1 as PRHDT and CDR2 as FYEKMQ (reference sequence).

This clonotype was counted between two and nine times. The chain joins TRBV7-2 to TRBJ2-7; D is perhaps TRBD2 (5 bases). Germline V lookup: CDR1 SGHTA, CDR2 FQGNSA. This CDR3 has 14 residues. V gave up 1 base and J gave up 0 bases, with 7 bases separating them. DNA of the CDR3: TGTGCCAGCAGCTTAGACGGGAACTCCTACGAGCAGTACTTC. It yields the protein CASSLDGNSYEQYF. Filled out from reference TRBV7-2 and TRBJ2-7, the complete variable domain reads GAGVSQSPSNKVTEKGKDVELRCDPISGHTALYWYRQSLGQGLEFLIYFQGNSAPDKSGLPSDRFSAERTGGSVSTLTIQRTQQEDSAVYLCASSLDGNSYEQYFGPGTRLTVT.

The chain recombines TRBV18 with TRBJ2-3; the match to TRBD1 covers 12 bases. The CDR3 is made up of 14 amino acids. Germline V CDR1 and CDR2: KGHSH, LQKENI. With 3 bases clipped from V and 6 bases from J, the junction kept 1 base outside the gene matches. The CDR3 spells CASSPGTGGDTQYF. In DNA, the CDR3 is TGTGCCAGCTCACCGGGGACAGGGGGCGATACGCAGTATTTT.

The CDR3 is CASSSGLAGALGQFF. As DNA, the CDR3 is TGCGCCAGCAGCTCGGGACTAGCGGGGGCGCTAGGGCAGTTCTTC. This chain links TRBV5-1 with TRBJ2-1; 14 bases match TRBD2. The junction had 8 bases not matched to a gene; V was cut back by 3 bases and J by 12 bases. In germline, CDR1 is SGHRS, CDR2 YFSETQ. The CDR3 covers 15 residues.

The chain employs TRBV4-1 and TRBJ1-2; TRBD1 matches at 7 bases. Germline CDR1 MGHRA, CDR2 YSYEKL. V gave up 0 bases and J gave up 1 base; unmatched junction bases: 2. This CDR3 is built from 15 residues. This CDR3 is CASSQDDRVNYGYTF. Here the CDR3 DNA reads TGCGCCAGCAGCCAAGACGACAGGGTTAACTATGGCTACACCTTC.

This clonotype was picked up a small number of times. The chain uses TRBV19 and TRBJ2-7; D gene unclear. Germline assignment: CDR1 LNHDA and CDR2 SQIVND (reference sequence). The V and J ends lost 3 bases and 3 bases respectively, with 9 bases between them. The length of the CDR3 is 13 residues. In nucleotides, the CDR3 is TGTGCCAGTAGTATGAGAGGATACTACGAGCAGTACTTC. Protein product: CASSMRGYYEQYF.

The chain has TRBV28 and TRBJ2-7; possibly TRBD2 for D (6 bases). Germline-derived CDR1 and CDR2 are MDHEN and SYDVKM. The V and J ends lost 3 bases and 2 bases respectively, with 11 bases between them. This CDR3 region has 14 residues. The DNA of the CDR3 is TGTGCCAGCAGTTTCGACGGGGGTACCTACGAGCAGTACTTC. Encoded protein: CASSFDGGTYEQYF.

This clonotype was observed a few times. The chain is built from TRBV29-1 and TRBJ2-5, with D perhaps being TRBD1 or TRBD2 (6 bases each). The last part of the DNA fits TRBJ2-1 better; the J call may be wrong. There are 13 residues in the CDR3. From germline, CDR1 is SQVTM and CDR2 ANQGSEA. The CDR3 DNA sequence: TGCAGCGTTGAAGGGCAGGGGAGGAATGAGCAGTTCTTC. This encodes CSVEGQGRNEQFF.

This chain links TRBV12-3 or TRBV12-4 with TRBJ2-5, with 9 nucleotides matching TRBD2. V lost 2 bases, J lost 3 bases, and 7 bases stayed unmatched. The CDR3 covers 16 residues. CDR3 DNA sequence: TGTGCCAGCAGTTTATTCCTAGTAGCGGGGGAAGAGACCCAGTACTTC. Translated, it gives CASSLFLVAGEETQYF.

This clonotype was found once. J is TRBJ2-3 and V is TRBV24-1; 13 positions agree with TRBD2. The CDR3 covers 16 residues. The V segment lost 5 bases and the J segment 2 bases; nucleotides outside the gene matches: 3. Per the germline V gene, CDR1 is KGHDR and CDR2 is SFDVKD. CDR3 amino acids: CATSGTSGGFTDTQYF. In DNA form, the CDR3 reads TGTGCCACCAGTGGGACTAGCGGGGGATTCACAGATACGCAGTATTTT.

This clonotype has a handful of counts. The chain recombines TRBV29-1 with TRBJ2-2; D possibly corresponds to TRBD2 (6 bases). The germline CDR1 and CDR2 sequences are SQVTM and ANQGSEA. The CDR3 has 13 residues. Trimming took 3 bases from V and 7 from J, leaving 12 bases between them. CDR3 DNA sequence: TGCAGCGTTGATGGGAGGAGGAGCGGGGAGCTGTTTTTT. Translation: CSVDGRRSGELFF.

This rearrangement joins TRBV6-6 to TRBJ1-2, with D unclear. The CDR3 extends over 12 amino acids. CDR1 and CDR2 from the germline V gene are MNHNY and SVGAGI (reference sequence). V was trimmed by 6 bases and J by 4 bases, leaving 9 bases between them. The DNA for the CDR3 is TGTGCCAGCAGCATTTCAGCCTATGGCTACACCTTC. Translating gives CASSISAYGYTF.

This clonotype has a handful of counts. The rearrangement joins TRBV5-6 to TRBJ1-2; D is possibly TRBD1 (5 bases). V was cut by 4 bases and J by 0 bases, with 10 bases left in between. The germline gives CDR1 SGHDT, CDR2 YYEEEE. The CDR3 is 14 amino acids. The CDR3 nucleotides are TGTGCCAGCAGCGCGGGGACCACTAACTATGGCTACACCTTC. Residues: CASSAGTTNYGYTF. Full variable domain (remainder filled in from reference TRBV5-6 and TRBJ1-2): DAGVTQSPTHLIKTRGQQVTLRCSPKSGHDTVSWYQQALGQGPQFIFQYYEEEERQRGNFPDRFSGHQFPNYSSELNVNALLLGDSALYLCASSAGTTNYGYTFGSGTRLTVV.

V gene TRBV6-5 combines with J gene TRBJ2-7; 8 positions match TRBD1. In germline, CDR1 is MNHEY, CDR2 SVGAGI. The CDR3 runs to 13 residues. The junction had 6 bases not matched to a gene; V was cut back by 11 bases and J by 0 bases. CDR3 bases: TGTGCCTGTCGGACAGGGAGCTCCTACGAGCAGTACTTC. Its translation: CACRTGSSYEQYF.

This clonotype was detected a few times. The rearrangement uses TRBV7-8 and TRBJ2-1; 9 bases agree with TRBD2. Trimming removed 2 bases from V and 6 bases from J; junction bases left unmatched: 8. The CDR3 spans 16 residues. Germline V gene data show CDR1 as SGHVS and CDR2 as FQNEAQ. Here the CDR3 reads CASSLLGTSIINEQFF. CDR3 bases: TGTGCCAGCAGCTTACTCGGGACTAGCATAATCAATGAGCAGTTCTTC.

This clonotype was seen more than once but under ten times. The rearrangement joins TRBV27 to TRBJ1-2; D possibly corresponds to TRBD1 (6 bases). CDR3 length: 14 residues. The germline gives CDR1 MNHEY, CDR2 SMNVEV (reference sequence). Trimming took off 4 bases at V and 4 bases at J, with 13 bases between the two ends. The CDR3: CASSYIGGLYGYTF. The DNA of the CDR3 is TGTGCCAGCAGTTACATAGGGGGGCTCTATGGCTACACCTTC.

This clonotype was picked up a small number of times. The chain has TRBV25-1 and TRBJ1-4, with D perhaps matching TRBD1 (5 bases). The CDR3 consists of 16 residues. CDR1 MGHDK and CDR2 SYGVNS come from the germline V gene. V lost 1 base, J lost 7 bases, and 16 bases lay in between. CDR3 DNA sequence: TGTGCCAGCAGTGAATCTCTAGGGGCGCGCGGTGAAAAACTGTTTTTT. Protein: CASSESLGARGEKLFF.